A selection of T cell receptor beta chains follows, all from one sample in a study of regulatory T cells in long-lasting Graves disease. MiXCR, run by TCRdb on the multiplex PCR reads, gives a single entry per CDR3 protein. Of some 300,000 distinct CDR3 sequences in the sample, 22% were seen once. Sequenced material: peripheral blood mononuclear cells (PBMCs), taken when the disease was refractory, from a patient treated with antithyroid drugs. Every receptor here comes from a female donor with Graves disease. Each CDR3 is given with its conserved first and last residue. The D gene is left open where the match is weak. A row's size may be missing; if present it is once, few, many or a size class.

J gene | V gene | D gene | clone size | CDR3 DNA | CDR3 protein
TRBJ2-7 | TRBV18 | NA | few | TGTGCCAGCTCACCACCAAGGTCCAGGACCTACGAGCAGTACTTC | CASSPPRSRTYEQYF
TRBJ2-7 | TRBV28 | TRBD1 | many | TGTGCCAGCACGGGACAGAGCTACTACGAGCAGTACTTC | CASTGQSYYEQYF
TRBJ1-5 | TRBV2 | NA | many | TGTGCCAGCAGTGAATTCCCTGGGGGCGGTCAGCCCCAGCATTTT | CASSEFPGGGQPQHF
TRBJ1-2 | TRBV4-3 | TRBD1 | NA | TGCGCCAGCAGCCAAGATTGGGGACAGACTTCCGTTAACTATGGCTACACCTTC | CASSQDWGQTSVNYGYTF
TRBJ2-3 | TRBV2 | NA | NA | TGTGCCAGCAGTGAACTCACAGATACGCAGTATTTT | CASSELTDTQYF
TRBJ2-7 | TRBV27 | NA | many | TGTGCCAGCAGTTCCCAAGGATGGGGGGACGAGCAGTACTTC | CASSSQGWGDEQYF
TRBJ2-2 | TRBV4-1 | NA | NA | TGCGCCAGCAGCCGAAAGACTCTGAACACCGGGGAGCTGTTTTTT | CASSRKTLNTGELFF
TRBJ2-7 | TRBV28 | TRBD2 | many | TGTGCCAGCAGTTTAGGGGTAGGGACTAGCGGGAGCTACGAGCAGTACTTC | CASSLGVGTSGSYEQYF
TRBJ1-2 | TRBV27 | TRBD1 | NA | TGTGCCAGCAGTACCGTAGGGACAGGGGGCGTTGGGGGCTACACCTTC | CASSTVGTGGVGGYTF
TRBJ2-1 | TRBV5-1 | NA | once | TGCGCCAGCAGTCCAGAGGGAGCCTCCTACAATGAGCAGTTCTTC | CASSPEGASYNEQFF
TRBJ2-1 | TRBV19 | TRBD2 | NA | TGTGCCAGTTGCGGGAGCAGTGTAGATGAGCAGTTCTTC | CASCGSSVDEQFF
TRBJ2-1 | TRBV30 | NA | NA | TGTGCCTGGAGTGTTGGTCTGTCCGTCTACAATGAGCAGTTCTTC | CAWSVGLSVYNEQFF
TRBJ2-7 | TRBV28 | TRBD1 | NA | TGTGCCAGCAGCTGGTCTTCCGGGACAGGGCCATACGAGCAGTACTTC | CASSWSSGTGPYEQYF